This record concerns one T cell receptor (beta chain) sequence. The sample belongs to a study of blood T cell repertoires in COVID-19. The method was immunoSEQ multiplex PCR; TCRdb's version includes in-frame clones alone and lacks a portion of them. The sample yields about 360,000 clones, more than 70% seen once. The CDR3 spans 14 residues. Trimming shortened V by 0 bases and J by 8 bases, and 11 bases separated the two germline ends. The V gene's germline CDR1 is KGHSH and CDR2 LQKENI. The V gene is TRBV18, the J gene TRBJ1-3; D is perhaps TRBD1 (6 bases). The clonotype originates from a man aged 30 to 45 who had recovered from COVID-19. The sequencing sample was made of PBMCs or T cells enriched from blood (not recorded which). CDR3: CASSPPTGRDTIYF. The CDR3, as DNA: TGTGCCAGCTCACCACCTACAGGGAGGGACACCATATATTTT.